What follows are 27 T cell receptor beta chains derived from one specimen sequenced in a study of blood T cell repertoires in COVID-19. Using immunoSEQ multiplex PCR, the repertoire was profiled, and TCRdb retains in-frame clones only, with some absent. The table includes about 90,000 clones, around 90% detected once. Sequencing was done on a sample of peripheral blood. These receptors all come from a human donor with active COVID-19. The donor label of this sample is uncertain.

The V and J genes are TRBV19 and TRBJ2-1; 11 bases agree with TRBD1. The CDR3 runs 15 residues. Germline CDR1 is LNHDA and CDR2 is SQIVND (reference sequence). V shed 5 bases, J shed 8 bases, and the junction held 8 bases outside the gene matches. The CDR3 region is CASSSWTGGRDEQFF. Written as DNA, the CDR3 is TGTGCCAGTAGTTCTTGGACAGGGGGCCGCGATGAGCAGTTCTTC.

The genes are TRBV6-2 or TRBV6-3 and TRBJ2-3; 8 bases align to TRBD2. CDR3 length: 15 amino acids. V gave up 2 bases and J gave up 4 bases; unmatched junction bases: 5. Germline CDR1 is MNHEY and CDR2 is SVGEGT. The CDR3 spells CASSYGAGGADTQYF. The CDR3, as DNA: TGTGCCAGCAGTTACGGGGCGGGGGGAGCAGATACGCAGTATTTT.

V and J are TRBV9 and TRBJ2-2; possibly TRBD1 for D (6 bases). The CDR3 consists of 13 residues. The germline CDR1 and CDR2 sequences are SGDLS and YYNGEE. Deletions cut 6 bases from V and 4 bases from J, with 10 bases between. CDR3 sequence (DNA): TGTGCCAGCAACCTAGGGGGCACCGGGGAGCTGTTTTTT. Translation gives CASNLGGTGELFF.

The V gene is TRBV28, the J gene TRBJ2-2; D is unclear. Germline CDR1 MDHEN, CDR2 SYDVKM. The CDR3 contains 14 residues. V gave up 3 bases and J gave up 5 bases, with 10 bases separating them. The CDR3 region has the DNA TGTGCCAGCAGTTTCCGCGCTTCGACCGGGGAGCTGTTTTTT. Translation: CASSFRASTGELFF. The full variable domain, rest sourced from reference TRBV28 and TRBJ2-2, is DVKVTQSSRYLVKRTGEKVFLECVQDMDHENMFWYRQDPGLGLRLIYFSYDVKMKEKGDIPEGYSVSREKKERFSLILESASTNQTSMYLCASSFRASTGELFFGEGSRLTVL.

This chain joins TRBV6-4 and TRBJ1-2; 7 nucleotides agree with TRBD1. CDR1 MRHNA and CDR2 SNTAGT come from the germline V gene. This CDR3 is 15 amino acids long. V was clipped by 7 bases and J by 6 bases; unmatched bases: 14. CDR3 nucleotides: TGTGCCAGCAAAGGTGGGATACAGGGGTTTGATGGCTACACCTTC. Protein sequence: CASKGGIQGFDGYTF.

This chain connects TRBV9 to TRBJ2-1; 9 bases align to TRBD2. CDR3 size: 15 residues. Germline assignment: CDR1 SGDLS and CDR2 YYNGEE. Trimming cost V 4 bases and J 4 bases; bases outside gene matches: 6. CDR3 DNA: TGTGCCAGCAGCTCCTGGCGGGGGGGGTACAATGAGCAGTTCTTC. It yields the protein CASSSWRGGYNEQFF.

CDR3 sequence (DNA): TGTGCCAGCAGTGAGGTCCGGGGGGAGCTGTTTTTT. As protein: CASSEVRGELFF. This sequence joins TRBV2 and TRBJ2-2, with D unclear. Germline V gene lookup returns CDR1 SNHLY and CDR2 FYNNEI. V was cut by 3 bases and J by 8 bases, with 7 bases left in between. This CDR3 spans 12 amino acids.

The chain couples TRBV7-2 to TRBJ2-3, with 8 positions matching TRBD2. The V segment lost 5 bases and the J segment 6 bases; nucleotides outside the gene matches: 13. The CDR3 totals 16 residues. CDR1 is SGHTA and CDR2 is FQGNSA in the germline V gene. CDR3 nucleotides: TGTGCCAGCAGCCCATATGGCGGGGGGCTTGTGGATACGCAGTATTTT. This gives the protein CASSPYGGGLVDTQYF.

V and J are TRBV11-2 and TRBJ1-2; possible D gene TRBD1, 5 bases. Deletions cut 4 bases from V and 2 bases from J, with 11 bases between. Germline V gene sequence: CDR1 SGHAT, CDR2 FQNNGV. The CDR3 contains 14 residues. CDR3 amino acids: CASSSGGENYGYTF. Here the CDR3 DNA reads TGTGCCAGCAGCTCCGGGGGGGAAAACTATGGCTACACCTTC.

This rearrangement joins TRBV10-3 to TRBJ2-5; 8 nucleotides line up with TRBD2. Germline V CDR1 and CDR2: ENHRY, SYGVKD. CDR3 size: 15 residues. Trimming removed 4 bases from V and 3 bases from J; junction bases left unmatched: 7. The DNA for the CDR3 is TGTGCCATCAGTGCCGGGGGGGCCGAGAAAGAGACCCAGTACTTC. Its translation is CAISAGGAEKETQYF.

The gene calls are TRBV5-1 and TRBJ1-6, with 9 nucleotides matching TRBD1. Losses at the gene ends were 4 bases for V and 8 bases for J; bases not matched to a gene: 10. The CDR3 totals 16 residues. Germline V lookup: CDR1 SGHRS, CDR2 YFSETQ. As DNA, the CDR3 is TGCGCCAGCAGCCTACGGACAGGGGCGGAATATTCACCCCTCCACTTT. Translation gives CASSLRTGAEYSPLHF. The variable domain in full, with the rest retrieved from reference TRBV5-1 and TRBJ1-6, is KAGVTQTPRYLIKTRGQQVTLSCSPISGHRSVSWYQQTPGQGLQFLFEYFSETQRNKGNFPGRFSGRQFSNSRSEMNVSTLELGDSALYLCASSLRTGAEYSPLHFGNGTRLTVT.

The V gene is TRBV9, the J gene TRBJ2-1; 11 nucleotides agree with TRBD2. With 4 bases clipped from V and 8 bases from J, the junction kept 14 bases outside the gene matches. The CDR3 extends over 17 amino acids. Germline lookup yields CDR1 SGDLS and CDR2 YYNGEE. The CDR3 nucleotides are TGTGCCAGCAGCTCCGGAATAGCGGGGGGGAGTACAGATGAGCAGTTCTTC. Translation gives CASSSGIAGGSTDEQFF.

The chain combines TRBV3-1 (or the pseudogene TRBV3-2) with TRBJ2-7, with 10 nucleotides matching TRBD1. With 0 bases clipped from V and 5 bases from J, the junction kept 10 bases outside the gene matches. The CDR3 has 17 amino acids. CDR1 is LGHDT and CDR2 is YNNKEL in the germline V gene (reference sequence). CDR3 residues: CASSQELSRDRGDEQYF. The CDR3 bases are TGTGCCAGCAGCCAAGAACTTTCCCGGGACAGGGGCGACGAGCAGTACTTC.

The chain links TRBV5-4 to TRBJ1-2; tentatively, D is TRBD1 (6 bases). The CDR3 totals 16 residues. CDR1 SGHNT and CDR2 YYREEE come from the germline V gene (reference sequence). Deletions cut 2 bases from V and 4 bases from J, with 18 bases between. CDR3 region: CASSFLLKQGAYGYTF. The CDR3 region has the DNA TGTGCCAGCAGCTTCTTACTTAAACAGGGAGCCTATGGCTACACCTTC.

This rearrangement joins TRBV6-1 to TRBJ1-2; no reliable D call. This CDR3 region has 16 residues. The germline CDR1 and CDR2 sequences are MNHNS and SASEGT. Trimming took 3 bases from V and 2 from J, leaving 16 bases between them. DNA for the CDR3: TGTGCCAGCAGTGACGTAGTGAGGGTATTCAACTATGGCTACACCTTC. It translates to CASSDVVRVFNYGYTF.

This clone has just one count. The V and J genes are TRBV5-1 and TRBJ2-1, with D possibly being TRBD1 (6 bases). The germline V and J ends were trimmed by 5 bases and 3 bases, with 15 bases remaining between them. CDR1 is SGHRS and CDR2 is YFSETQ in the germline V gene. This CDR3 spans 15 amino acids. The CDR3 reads CASRTQGNGYNEQFF. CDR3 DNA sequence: TGCGCCAGCAGAACGCAGGGGAACGGCTACAATGAGCAGTTCTTC.

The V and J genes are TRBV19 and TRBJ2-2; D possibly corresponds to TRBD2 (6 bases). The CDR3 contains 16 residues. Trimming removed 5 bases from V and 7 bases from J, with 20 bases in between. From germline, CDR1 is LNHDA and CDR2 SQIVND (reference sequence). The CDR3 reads CASSGAWVEGGGELFF. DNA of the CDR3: TGTGCCAGTAGTGGGGCCTGGGTGGAGGGCGGCGGGGAGCTGTTTTTT.

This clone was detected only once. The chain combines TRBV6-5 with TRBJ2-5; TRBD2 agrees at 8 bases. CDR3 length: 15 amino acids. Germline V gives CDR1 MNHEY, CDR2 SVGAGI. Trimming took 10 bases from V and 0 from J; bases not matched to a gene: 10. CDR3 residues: CANSPGRGDQETQYF. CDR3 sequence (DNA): TGTGCCAACTCCCCAGGGCGGGGGGACCAAGAGACCCAGTACTTC.

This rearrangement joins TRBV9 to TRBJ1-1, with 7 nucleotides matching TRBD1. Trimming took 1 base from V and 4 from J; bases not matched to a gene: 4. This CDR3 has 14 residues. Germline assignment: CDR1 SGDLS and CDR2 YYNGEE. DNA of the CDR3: TGTGCCAGCAGCGTACGGGCAGGGGGCACTGAAGCTTTCTTT. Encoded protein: CASSVRAGGTEAFF.

In DNA form, the CDR3 reads TGTGCCAGCAGCGGATTAACAGGGAACTATGGCTACACCTTC. Amino acids: CASSGLTGNYGYTF. This chain connects TRBV2 to TRBJ1-2; maybe TRBD1 (6 bases). V was clipped by 6 bases and J by 2 bases, with 13 bases between them. CDR3 length: 14 amino acids. Germline V gene sequence: CDR1 SNHLY, CDR2 FYNNEI.

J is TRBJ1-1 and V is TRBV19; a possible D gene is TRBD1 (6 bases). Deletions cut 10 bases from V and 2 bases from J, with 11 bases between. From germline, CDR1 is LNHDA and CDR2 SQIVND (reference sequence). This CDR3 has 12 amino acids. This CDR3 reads CATLQGNTEAFF. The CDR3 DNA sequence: TGTGCCACCCTACAGGGAAACACTGAAGCTTTCTTT.

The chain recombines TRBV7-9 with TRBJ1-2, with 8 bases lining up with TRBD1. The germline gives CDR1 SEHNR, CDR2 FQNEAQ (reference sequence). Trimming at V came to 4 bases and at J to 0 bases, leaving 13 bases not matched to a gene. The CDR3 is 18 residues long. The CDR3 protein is CASSSHLGTGSANYGYTF. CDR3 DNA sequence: TGTGCCAGCAGCTCACACCTGGGGACAGGATCGGCTAACTATGGCTACACCTTC. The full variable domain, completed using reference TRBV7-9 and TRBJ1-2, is DTGVSQNPRHKITKRGQNVTFRCDPISEHNRLYWYRQTLGQGPEFLTYFQNEAQLEKSRLLSDRFSAERPKGSFSTLEIQRTEQGDSAMYLCASSSHLGTGSANYGYTFGSGTRLTVV.

CDR3 sequence (DNA): TGCAGTGCTAGTGTGGGGGCCAATGAAAAACTGTTTTTT. It is translated as CSASVGANEKLFF. The chain carries TRBV20-1 and TRBJ1-4; perhaps TRBD1 as D (6 bases). Trimming shortened V by 3 bases and J by 5 bases, and 10 bases separated the two germline ends. The germline V gene has CDR1 DFQATT and CDR2 SNEGSKA (reference sequence). This CDR3 region has 13 residues.

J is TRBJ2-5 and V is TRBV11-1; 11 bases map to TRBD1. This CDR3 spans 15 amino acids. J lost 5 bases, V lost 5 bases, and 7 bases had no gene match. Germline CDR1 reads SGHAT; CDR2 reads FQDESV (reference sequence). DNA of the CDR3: TGTGCCAGCAGCCCTGGACAGGGGGCAAGGGAGACCCAGTACTTC. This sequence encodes CASSPGQGARETQYF.

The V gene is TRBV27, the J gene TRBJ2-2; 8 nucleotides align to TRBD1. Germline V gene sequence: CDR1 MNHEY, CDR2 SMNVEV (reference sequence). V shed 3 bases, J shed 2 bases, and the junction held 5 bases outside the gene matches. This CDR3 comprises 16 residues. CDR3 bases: TGTGCCAGCAGTTTCGGGACAGGTAGTAACACCGGGGAGCTGTTTTTT. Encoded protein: CASSFGTGSNTGELFF.

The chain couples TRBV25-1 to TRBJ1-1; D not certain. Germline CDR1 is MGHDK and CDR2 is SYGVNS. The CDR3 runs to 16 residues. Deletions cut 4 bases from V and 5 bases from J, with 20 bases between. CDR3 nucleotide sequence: TGTGCCAGCAGTGCCTTAAGTTCCATAAAGGAGACTGAAGCTTTCTTT. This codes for CASSALSSIKETEAFF.

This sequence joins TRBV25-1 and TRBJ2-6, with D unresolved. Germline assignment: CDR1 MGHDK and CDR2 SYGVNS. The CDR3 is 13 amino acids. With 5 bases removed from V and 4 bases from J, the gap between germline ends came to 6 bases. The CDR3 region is CASSSIGANVLTF. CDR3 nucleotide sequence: TGTGCCAGCAGTTCTATAGGGGCCAACGTCCTGACTTTC.